These 13 T cell receptor beta chains were all obtained from the same sample, sequenced in a study of T cell responses to AZD1222 COVID-19 vaccine. Generated by immunoSEQ multiplex PCR, the TCRdb table keeps only in-frame clones and is missing some. In the table there are roughly 150,000 clones, just over 90% of which are singletons. The material sequenced was peripheral blood, taken on day 0 of AZD1222 vaccination. These receptors were collected from an adult in good health.

The chain employs TRBV27 and TRBJ1-6, with D maybe TRBD1 (6 bases). The germline gives CDR1 MNHEY, CDR2 SMNVEV (reference sequence). This CDR3 has 14 residues. V shed 5 bases and J shed 3 bases, with 8 bases lying between them. The CDR3 is CASSRDIYNSPLHF. The CDR3 DNA is TGTGCCAGCAGTCGGGACATCTATAATTCACCCCTCCACTTT.

This CDR3 is CASSSDLTDTQYF. As DNA, the CDR3 is TGTGCCAGCAGCTCAGATCTCACAGATACGCAGTATTTT. The rearrangement uses TRBV7-3 and TRBJ2-3; D gene unclear. This CDR3 region has 13 residues. In germline, CDR1 is SGHTA, CDR2 FQGTGA. V was pared by 4 bases and J by 2 bases, with 7 bases between.

The gene calls are TRBV7-8 and TRBJ2-7; no firm D call. The length of the CDR3 is 16 residues. Germline V lookup: CDR1 SGHVS, CDR2 FQNEAQ. Trimming shortened V by 4 bases and J by 3 bases, and 19 bases separated the two germline ends. This chain's CDR3 is CASSSSPGAFVYEQYF. In DNA, the CDR3 is TGTGCCAGCAGCTCCTCACCGGGCGCCTTTGTCTACGAGCAGTACTTC.

The rearrangement links TRBV28 to TRBJ1-4; 7 bases are shared with TRBD1. The V gene end was trimmed by 6 bases and the J gene end by 6 bases; junction bases not matched to a gene: 7. Germline V lookup: CDR1 MDHEN, CDR2 SYDVKM. The CDR3 is 14 amino acids. The CDR3 sequence is CASRTTGMDEKLFF. In nucleotides, the CDR3 is TGTGCCAGCAGAACGACAGGGATGGATGAAAAACTGTTTTTT.

V usage is TRBV28 and J usage is TRBJ2-1; D ambiguous. V was pared by 2 bases and J by 8 bases, with 10 bases between. This CDR3 has 13 amino acids. From germline, CDR1 is MDHEN and CDR2 SYDVKM. CDR3 loop: CASSLRVRYEQFF. The CDR3 region has the DNA TGTGCCAGCAGTTTAAGAGTCCGCTATGAGCAGTTCTTC.

The chain links TRBV7-2 to TRBJ2-7; D possibly corresponds to TRBD2 (5 bases). V was trimmed by 5 bases and J by 2 bases, leaving 19 bases between them. Germline-derived CDR1 and CDR2 are SGHTA and FQGNSA. This CDR3 is 16 amino acids long. In nucleotides, the CDR3 is TGTGCCAGCAGCCCACGGACTCAAACTATAGCCTACGAGCAGTACTTC. It specifies CASSPRTQTIAYEQYF. Looking up the rest from reference TRBV7-2 and TRBJ2-7 gives the full variable domain: GAGVSQSPSNKVTEKGKDVELRCDPISGHTALYWYRQSLGQGLEFLIYFQGNSAPDKSGLPSDRFSAERTGGSVSTLTIQRTQQEDSAVYLCASSPRTQTIAYEQYFGPGTRLTVT.

This rearrangement joins TRBV9 to TRBJ1-2; TRBD1 matches 7 bases. This CDR3 has 14 amino acids. Germline V gene sequence: CDR1 SGDLS, CDR2 YYNGEE. With V trimmed by 3 bases and J by 4 bases, 6 bases remained unmatched. The CDR3 region has the DNA TGTGCCAGCAGCGGACAGGGATCGTCCTATGGCTACACCTTC. Translation gives CASSGQGSSYGYTF.

CDR3 residues: CAWSVRGNSNQPQHF. The CDR3 coding sequence is TGTGCCTGGAGTGTCCGAGGGAATAGCAATCAGCCCCAGCATTTT. The chain employs TRBV30 and TRBJ1-5; D gene uncertain. CDR1 and CDR2 from the germline V gene are GTSNPN and SVGIG (reference sequence). Trimming stripped 0 bases from V and 0 bases from J, with 9 bases between. This CDR3 has 15 amino acids. The full variable domain, with the rest looked up from reference TRBV30 and TRBJ1-5, is SQTIHQWPATLVQPVGSPLSLECTVEGTSNPNLYWYRQAAGRGLQLLFYSVGIGQISSEVPQNLSASRPQDRQFILSSKKLLLSDSGFYLCAWSVRGNSNQPQHFGDGTRLSIL.

V and J are TRBV4-2 and TRBJ1-4, with D possibly being TRBD1 (5 bases). This CDR3 has 17 amino acids. Per the germline V gene, CDR1 is LGHNA and CDR2 is YNFKEQ. Trimming pared 1 base from V and 6 bases from J, leaving 18 bases between. The CDR3 DNA is TGTGCCAGCAGCCAAGTTAGAGGGTCGGGGGGAGATGAAAAACTGTTTTTT. Translated: CASSQVRGSGGDEKLFF.

The V call is TRBV20-1, the J call TRBJ2-7; 7 nucleotides match TRBD1. CDR3 length equals 14 residues. Germline values: CDR1 DFQATT, CDR2 SNEGSKA (reference sequence). The V segment lost 3 bases and the J segment 0 bases; nucleotides outside the gene matches: 5. DNA of the CDR3: TGCAGTGCTAGTGAGGGGACAGCCTCCTACGAGCAGTACTTC. Translated: CSASEGTASYEQYF.

This chain connects TRBV2 to TRBJ2-2, with D maybe TRBD1 (6 bases). The germline V and J ends were trimmed by 4 bases and 5 bases, with 8 bases remaining between them. CDR1 and CDR2 (germline): SNHLY, FYNNEI. The CDR3 has 13 amino acids. CDR3 region: CASSVQGTGELFF. The CDR3 bases are TGTGCCAGCAGTGTTCAGGGGACCGGGGAGCTGTTTTTT.

The chain joins TRBV7-2 to TRBJ2-1, with D perhaps TRBD1 or TRBD2 (6 bases each). Germline CDR1 and CDR2: SGHTA and FQGNSA. Trimming pared 1 base from V and 4 bases from J, leaving 17 bases between. This CDR3 spans 17 amino acids. The DNA of the CDR3 is TGTGCCAGCAGCTTAGATGCTCAGGGGAGGCTTTACAATGAGCAGTTCTTC. Protein sequence: CASSLDAQGRLYNEQFF.

The rearrangement joins TRBV19 to TRBJ2-2; 7 bases align to TRBD2. Trimming cost V 5 bases and J 6 bases; bases outside gene matches: 12. Per the germline V gene, CDR1 is LNHDA and CDR2 is SQIVND (reference sequence). The CDR3 runs 16 residues. The CDR3 region has the DNA TGTGCCAGTAGTCCCAGTGGGCGGGAGCGTGCCGGGGAGCTGTTTTTT. Amino acid sequence: CASSPSGRERAGELFF.